Below, 31 T cell receptor beta chains from the same sample are listed, as sequenced in a study of shared clonotypes between healthy human individuals. Method: immunoSEQ multiplex PCR; TCRdb's copy keeps in-frame clones and lacks some. The profile covers approximately 530,000 clones, with approximately 95% appearing a single time and 0.05% to 0.08% taken by the ten largest. The source material was naive CD4+ T cells sorted from blood. Sample subset: CD45RA+ positively selected. Receptors were obtained from a woman aged 25-40 years in good health.

The chain carries TRBV28 and TRBJ1-5; 9 positions match TRBD1. The germline V gene encodes CDR1 MDHEN and CDR2 SYDVKM. Trimming cost V 6 bases and J 11 bases; bases outside gene matches: 17. CDR3 size: 16 residues. The DNA for the CDR3 is TGTGCCAGCAGCCATCGAACCGGGACAGGGATTTCAGCCCAGCATTTT. Protein sequence: CASSHRTGTGISAQHF. The full variable domain, its missing parts supplied by reference TRBV28 and TRBJ1-5, is DVKVTQSSRYLVKRTGEKVFLECVQDMDHENMFWYRQDPGLGLRLIYFSYDVKMKEKGDIPEGYSVSREKKERFSLILESASTNQTSMYLCASSHRTGTGISAQHFGDGTRLSIL.

This clone was seen more than once but under ten times. The rearrangement links TRBV9 to TRBJ2-7; TRBD2 matches 9 bases. Germline V CDR1 and CDR2: SGDLS, YYNGEE. This CDR3 has 14 amino acids. J gave up 5 bases and V 3 bases, and 6 bases lay outside the gene matches. The CDR3 DNA reads as TGTGCCAGCAGCGCTGCGGGAGGGACCCACGAGCAGTACTTC. Translation gives CASSAAGGTHEQYF.

This chain links TRBV18 with TRBJ1-1; 8 bases match TRBD1. The germline V gene encodes CDR1 KGHSH and CDR2 LQKENI. Losses at the gene ends were 3 bases for V and 5 bases for J; bases not matched to a gene: 8. The CDR3 is made up of 15 amino acids. The CDR3 DNA reads as TGTGCCAGCTCACCTCAACGGGACAGGCTAACTGAAGCTTTCTTT. Amino acids: CASSPQRDRLTEAFF. The entire variable domain, with the rest obtained from reference TRBV18 and TRBJ1-1, is as follows: NAGVMQNPRHLVRRRGQEARLRCSPMKGHSHVYWYRQLPEEGLKFMVYLQKENIIDESGMPKERFSAEFPKEGPSILRIQQVVRGDSAAYFCASSPQRDRLTEAFFGQGTRLTVV.

The gene calls are TRBV28 and TRBJ2-6; the match to TRBD1 covers 8 bases. V lost 6 bases to trimming and J lost 0 bases; unmatched junction nucleotides: 10. The CDR3 is 18 amino acids. Germline values: CDR1 MDHEN, CDR2 SYDVKM. The CDR3 loop is CASSPGDRGFSGANVLTF. DNA of the CDR3: TGTGCCAGCAGCCCGGGAGACAGGGGATTCTCTGGGGCCAACGTCCTGACTTTC. Using reference TRBV28 and TRBJ2-6 for the parts outside the CDR3, the full variable domain is DVKVTQSSRYLVKRTGEKVFLECVQDMDHENMFWYRQDPGLGLRLIYFSYDVKMKEKGDIPEGYSVSREKKERFSLILESASTNQTSMYLCASSPGDRGFSGANVLTFGAGSRLTVL.

The chain links TRBV2 to TRBJ1-1; 9 nucleotides agree with TRBD1. CDR1 is SNHLY and CDR2 is FYNNEI in the germline V gene. V was clipped by 7 bases and J by 4 bases; unmatched bases: 7. The CDR3 runs 14 residues. The CDR3 DNA reads as TGTGCCAGCACCTCGACAGGGGGAGGCACTGAAGCTTTCTTT. As protein: CASTSTGGGTEAFF.

This chain links TRBV7-9 with TRBJ2-7; 7 nucleotides align to TRBD1. Germline CDR1 and CDR2: SEHNR and FQNEAQ (reference sequence). With V trimmed by 6 bases and J by 6 bases, 14 bases remained unmatched. The CDR3 loop spans 15 amino acids. The CDR3 sequence: CASSKPPGQIIEQYF. The CDR3, as DNA: TGTGCCAGCAGTAAACCCCCGGGACAGATTATCGAGCAGTACTTC. Combining the CDR3 with reference TRBV7-9 and TRBJ2-7 gives the whole variable domain DTGVSQNPRHKITKRGQNVTFRCDPISEHNRLYWYRQTLGQGPEFLTYFQNEAQLEKSRLLSDRFSAERPKGSFSTLEIQRTEQGDSAMYLCASSKPPGQIIEQYFGPGTRLTVT.

The chain joins TRBV12-2 to TRBJ1-2. TRBV12-2 counts as a pseudogene. This CDR3 is built from 18 residues. CDR3 nucleotides: TGTGCAAGTCGCCGACAAAGGTATTCGGACGGAGCTAACTATGGCTACACCTTC. Encoded protein: CASRRQRYSDGANYGYTF.

V and J are TRBV5-4 and TRBJ2-1, with 8 nucleotides matching TRBD2. There are 15 residues in the CDR3. The ends lost 0 bases at V and 4 bases at J; junction bases unmatched: 3. Germline V CDR1 and CDR2: SGHNT, YYREEE (reference sequence). The CDR3 sequence: CASSLGQREYNEQFF. As DNA, the CDR3 is TGTGCCAGCAGCTTGGGCCAGCGGGAGTACAATGAGCAGTTCTTC.

V and J are TRBV7-3 and TRBJ2-3, with D possibly being TRBD1 (6 bases). Per the germline V gene, CDR1 is SGHTA and CDR2 is FQGTGA. CDR3 length: 12 amino acids. V lost 5 bases, J lost 5 bases, and 8 bases lay in between. Written as DNA, the CDR3 is TGTGCCAGCAGCAGCAGGGGAGATACGCAGTATTTT. It yields the protein CASSSRGDTQYF.

The chain has TRBV6-6 and TRBJ2-7; 9 bases fit TRBD1. This CDR3 comprises 16 residues. The germline V gene has CDR1 MNHNY and CDR2 SVGAGI (reference sequence). Trimming cost V 2 bases and J 6 bases; bases outside gene matches: 11. As DNA, the CDR3 is TGTGCCAGCAGTTACCCCACCCCCGGGACAGGGAGCGAGCAGTACTTC. This gives the protein CASSYPTPGTGSEQYF.

The chain is built from TRBV11-3 and TRBJ2-5; 12 bases are shared with TRBD1. With 3 bases clipped from V and 4 bases from J, the junction kept 6 bases outside the gene matches. Germline loops: CDR1 SGHNT, CDR2 YENEEA. The CDR3 is 16 amino acids. The CDR3 DNA reads TGTGCCAGCAGCTTGACAGGGACAGGGGGCGGAGAGACCCAGTACTTC. Amino acids: CASSLTGTGGGETQYF.

The rearrangement joins TRBV7-8 to TRBJ2-5, with D perhaps being TRBD1 or TRBD2 (5 bases each). Germline V CDR1 and CDR2: SGHVS, FQNEAQ. Trimming left V 7 bases short and J 7 bases short, with 25 bases between. The CDR3 loop spans 16 amino acids. CDR3 protein: CASTPVLDRGVRTQYF. CDR3 DNA sequence: TGTGCCAGCACCCCGGTACTAGACCGGGGCGTGCGGACCCAGTACTTC.

The chain uses TRBV29-1 and TRBJ2-2; the D is unclear. V was clipped by 6 bases and J by 4 bases, with 15 bases between them. Germline CDR1 and CDR2: SQVTM and ANQGSEA. CDR3 length: 14 amino acids. The CDR3 DNA reads TGCAGCGTATCGGGCCCCAGGAGCACCGGGGAGCTGTTTTTT. It specifies CSVSGPRSTGELFF.

The chain joins TRBV18 to TRBJ2-2, with 14 bases lining up with TRBD2. Germline V gives CDR1 KGHSH, CDR2 LQKENI. This CDR3 is 15 amino acids long. The trim removed 3 bases at V and 7 bases at J, leaving 1 base unmatched. The CDR3 DNA sequence: TGTGCCAGCTCACCGGGACTAGCGGGAGACGGGGAGCTGTTTTTT. Translation gives CASSPGLAGDGELFF.

This chain connects TRBV5-1 to TRBJ2-2; maybe TRBD2 (5 bases). Germline CDR1 SGHRS, CDR2 YFSETQ. V was cut by 4 bases and J by 3 bases, with 7 bases left in between. This CDR3 has 13 amino acids. As DNA, the CDR3 is TGCGCCAGCAGCGTGGACTACACCGGGGAGCTGTTTTTT. Encoded protein: CASSVDYTGELFF.

In this sample, this clone turned up once. This chain connects TRBV27 to TRBJ1-1; D is undetermined. The V end lost 7 bases, the J end lost 4 bases, and 10 bases lay between the germline ends. Germline CDR1 MNHEY, CDR2 SMNVEV (reference sequence). The CDR3 consists of 12 residues. CDR3 sequence reads: CASKAGPTEAFF. The CDR3 nucleotides read TGTGCCAGCAAAGCGGGTCCCACTGAAGCTTTCTTT.

The count of this clone is one. The chain combines TRBV5-1 with TRBJ2-1; 8 nucleotides line up with TRBD1. Per germline, CDR1 SGHRS and CDR2 YFSETQ. The CDR3 is 15 residues long. V lost 3 bases to trimming and J lost 3 bases; unmatched junction nucleotides: 5. The CDR3 region is CASSSGTGLYNEQFF. CDR3 nucleotides: TGCGCCAGCAGCTCTGGGACAGGACTCTACAATGAGCAGTTCTTC.

J is TRBJ1-4 and V is TRBV11-2; D not resolved. This CDR3 is 15 amino acids long. Trimming pared 1 base from V and 4 bases from J, leaving 10 bases between. Germline-derived CDR1 and CDR2 are SGHAT and FQNNGV. CDR3 bases: TGTGCCAGCAGCTTAGTTCGTCAGTTTAATGAAAAACTGTTTTTT. Amino acid sequence: CASSLVRQFNEKLFF.

The gene calls are TRBV7-9 and TRBJ2-1; 8 bases align to TRBD2. Germline values: CDR1 SEHNR, CDR2 FQNEAQ (reference sequence). J lost 5 bases, V lost 9 bases, and 12 bases had no gene match. CDR3 size: 15 residues. The CDR3 sequence: CASGISSGTNNEQFF. Here the CDR3 DNA reads TGTGCCAGTGGGATTAGTAGCGGGACCAACAATGAGCAGTTCTTC.

This chain joins TRBV7-9 and TRBJ2-2; a possible D gene is TRBD2 (6 bases). CDR3 length: 14 residues. The germline gives CDR1 SEHNR, CDR2 FQNEAQ (reference sequence). V lost 3 bases and J lost 7, with 12 bases in between. The CDR3 spells CASSFGGANGELFF. Written as DNA, the CDR3 is TGTGCCAGCAGCTTCGGAGGGGCGAACGGGGAGCTGTTTTTT.

The chain joins TRBV5-5 to TRBJ2-7, with unresolved D. CDR3 length equals 13 residues. Germline V gene sequence: CDR1 SGHKS, CDR2 YYEKEE (reference sequence). Trimming shortened V by 1 base and J by 3 bases, and 8 bases separated the two germline ends. CDR3 loop: CASSLLVGYEQYF. CDR3 coding DNA: TGTGCCAGCAGCTTGCTTGTAGGCTACGAGCAGTACTTC. The full variable domain, in which reference TRBV5-5 and TRBJ2-7 provide the parts outside the CDR3, is DAGVTQSPTHLIKTRGQQVTLRCSPISGHKSVSWYQQVLGQGPQFIFQYYEKEERGRGNFPDRFSARQFPNYSSELNVNALLLGDSALYLCASSLLVGYEQYFGPGTRLTVT.

The V call is TRBV28, the J call TRBJ1-5; D uncertain. The germline gives CDR1 MDHEN, CDR2 SYDVKM. The CDR3 loop spans 14 amino acids. V lost 5 bases and J 5 bases, leaving 13 bases between the germline ends. CDR3 region: CASSPAMGDQPQHF. CDR3 sequence (DNA): TGTGCCAGCAGTCCGGCCATGGGAGATCAGCCCCAGCATTTT.

The chain joins TRBV2 to TRBJ2-1; D gene ambiguous. The CDR3 is made up of 13 amino acids. The germline gives CDR1 SNHLY, CDR2 FYNNEI. V was trimmed by 5 bases and J by 4 bases, leaving 9 bases between them. The CDR3 sequence is CASSPALYNEQFF. In nucleotides, the CDR3 is TGTGCCAGCAGTCCCGCCCTTTACAATGAGCAGTTCTTC.

The chain carries TRBV5-1 and TRBJ2-1; D ambiguous. Trimming shortened V by 1 base and J by 5 bases, and 7 bases separated the two germline ends. Germline V gives CDR1 SGHRS, CDR2 YFSETQ. CDR3 length: 13 residues. The CDR3 loop reads CASSLIIDNEQFF. DNA of the CDR3: TGCGCCAGCAGCTTGATCATAGACAATGAGCAGTTCTTC.

The CDR3, as DNA: TGCGCCAGCAGCTTCCAGGAGCACACTGAAGCTTTCTTT. It codes for CASSFQEHTEAFF. This chain uses TRBV5-1 with TRBJ1-1; D unclear. Trimming stripped 2 bases from V and 3 bases from J, with 8 bases between. CDR3 size: 13 residues. Germline V gene lookup returns CDR1 SGHRS and CDR2 YFSETQ.

J is TRBJ1-1 and V is TRBV5-1; the D gene is possibly TRBD1 (5 bases). Germline values: CDR1 SGHRS, CDR2 YFSETQ. The CDR3 has 16 residues. Trimming cost V 0 bases and J 0 bases, with 12 bases left between them. CDR3 amino acids: CASSLAGGGMNTEAFF. CDR3 coding DNA: TGCGCCAGCAGCTTGGCCGGCGGGGGAATGAACACTGAAGCTTTCTTT.

The V call is TRBV6-1, the J call TRBJ2-5, with 12 bases that match TRBD1. The CDR3 runs to 15 residues. Germline-derived CDR1 and CDR2 are MNHNS and SASEGT. V lost 4 bases, J lost 4 bases, and 4 bases stayed unmatched. CDR3 nucleotides: TGTGCCAGCAGTGTGGGACAGGGGGCCATAGAGACCCAGTACTTC. This encodes CASSVGQGAIETQYF.

This sequence joins TRBV30 and TRBJ2-3; tentative D call: TRBD2 (5 bases). CDR3 size: 13 residues. Germline lookup yields CDR1 GTSNPN and CDR2 SVGIG (reference sequence). V lost 2 bases and J lost 1, with 7 bases in between. The CDR3 nucleotides are TGTGCCTGGAGTTTGGGAGGCACAGATACGCAGTATTTT. Its translation is CAWSLGGTDTQYF.

The J gene is TRBJ1-5, the V gene TRBV18, with a weak D call TRBD1 (5 bases). V dropped 6 bases and J dropped 2 bases, with 17 bases sitting between them. CDR3 size: 16 residues. In germline, CDR1 is KGHSH, CDR2 LQKENI. The DNA of the CDR3 is TGTGCCAGCTCCCTCGGGGGTGATCTTGGCAATCAGCCCCAGCATTTT. The encoded protein is CASSLGGDLGNQPQHF.

The chain is built from TRBV10-3 and TRBJ1-2; D not certain. Trimming removed 4 bases at V and 0 bases at J, with 12 bases between. CDR3 length: 15 amino acids. In germline, CDR1 is ENHRY, CDR2 SYGVKD. The CDR3 spells CAISGGKVPNYGYTF. CDR3 sequence (DNA): TGTGCCATCAGTGGTGGAAAGGTACCTAACTATGGCTACACCTTC.

V and J are TRBV6-1 and TRBJ1-5; no reliable D call. Germline CDR1 MNHNS, CDR2 SASEGT. V was pared by 0 bases and J by 15 bases, with 18 bases between. CDR3 length: 14 amino acids. This CDR3 reads CASSEAGISAPPHF. Here the CDR3 DNA reads TGTGCCAGCAGTGAAGCCGGAATATCAGCCCCACCGCATTTT.